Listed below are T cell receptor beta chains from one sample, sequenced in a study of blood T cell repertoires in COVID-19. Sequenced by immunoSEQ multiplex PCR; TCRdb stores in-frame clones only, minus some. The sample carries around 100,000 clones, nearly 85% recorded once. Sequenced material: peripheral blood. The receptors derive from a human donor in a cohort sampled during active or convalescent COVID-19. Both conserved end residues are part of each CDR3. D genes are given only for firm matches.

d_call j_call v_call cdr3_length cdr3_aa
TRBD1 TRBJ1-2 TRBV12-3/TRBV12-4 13 CASSRDSDYGYTF
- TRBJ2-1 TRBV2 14 CASPSPITYNEQFF
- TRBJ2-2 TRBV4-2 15 CASSQPSRDTGELFF
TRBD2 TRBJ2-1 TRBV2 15 CASSAERGTYNEQFF
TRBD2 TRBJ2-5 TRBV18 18 CASSRSRLAGGLQETQYF
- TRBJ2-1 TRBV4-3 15 CASSQDMNRYNEQFF
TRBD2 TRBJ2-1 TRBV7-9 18 CASSLGVGSGGTYNEQFF
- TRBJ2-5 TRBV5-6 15 CASSRGHLPRETQYF
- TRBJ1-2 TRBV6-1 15 CASSESWTPTGGYTF
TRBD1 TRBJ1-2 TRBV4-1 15 CASSRAVGGDYGYTF
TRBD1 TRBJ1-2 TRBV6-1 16 CASSALTGTAFYGYTF
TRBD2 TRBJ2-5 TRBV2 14 CASNSGGVQETQYF
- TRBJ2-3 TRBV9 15 CASSVDTIFTDTQYF
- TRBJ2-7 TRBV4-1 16 CASSQEVHVMAYEQYF
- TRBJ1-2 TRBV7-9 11 CASSNNYGYTF
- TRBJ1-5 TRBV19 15 CASSFTSDFSQPQHF
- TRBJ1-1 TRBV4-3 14 CASSPEGGAGGAFF
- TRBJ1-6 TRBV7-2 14 CASSLQGLNSPLHF
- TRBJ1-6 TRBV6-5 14 CASTESSYNSPLHF
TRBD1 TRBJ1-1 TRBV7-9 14 CASSRTGGETEAFF
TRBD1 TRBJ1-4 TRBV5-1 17 CASSLMGQETTNEKLFF
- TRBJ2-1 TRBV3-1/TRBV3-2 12 CASSQLDNEQFF
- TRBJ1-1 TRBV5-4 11 CASSSDLEAFF
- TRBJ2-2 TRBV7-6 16 CASSLFGTQNTGELFF
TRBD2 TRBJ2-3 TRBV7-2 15 CASSLVASGKDTQYF
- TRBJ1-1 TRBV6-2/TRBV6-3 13 CASSYGGRTEAFF
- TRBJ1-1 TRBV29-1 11 CSAYRDAEAFF